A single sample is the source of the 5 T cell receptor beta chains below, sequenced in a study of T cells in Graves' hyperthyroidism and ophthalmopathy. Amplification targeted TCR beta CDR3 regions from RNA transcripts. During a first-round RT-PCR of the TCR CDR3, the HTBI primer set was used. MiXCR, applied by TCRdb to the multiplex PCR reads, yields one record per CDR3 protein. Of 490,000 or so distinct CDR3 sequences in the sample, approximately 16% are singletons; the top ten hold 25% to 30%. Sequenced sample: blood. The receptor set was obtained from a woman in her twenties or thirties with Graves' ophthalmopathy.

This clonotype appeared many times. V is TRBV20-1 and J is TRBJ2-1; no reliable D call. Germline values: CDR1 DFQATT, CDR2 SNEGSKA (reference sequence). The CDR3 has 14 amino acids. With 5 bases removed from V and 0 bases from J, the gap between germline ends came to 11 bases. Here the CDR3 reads CSAPRPLSYNEQFF. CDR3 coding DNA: TGCAGTGCTCCCAGACCCCTCTCCTACAATGAGCAGTTCTTC.

The CDR3 sequence is CASSSTGPNEKLFF. The DNA of the CDR3 is TGCGCCAGCAGCTCGACGGGCCCTAATGAAAAACTGTTTTTT. The chain uses TRBV5-1 and TRBJ1-4; D gene ambiguous. V was trimmed by 3 bases and J by 3 bases, leaving 9 bases between them. The CDR3 sequence is 14 residues long. Germline values: CDR1 SGHRS, CDR2 YFSETQ.

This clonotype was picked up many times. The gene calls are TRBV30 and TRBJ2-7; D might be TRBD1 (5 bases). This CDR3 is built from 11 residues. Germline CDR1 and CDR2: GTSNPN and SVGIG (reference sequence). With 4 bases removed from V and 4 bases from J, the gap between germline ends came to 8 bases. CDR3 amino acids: CAWMDIYEQYF. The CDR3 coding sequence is TGTGCCTGGATGGACATTTACGAGCAGTACTTC. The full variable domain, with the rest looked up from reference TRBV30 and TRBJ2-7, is SQTIHQWPATLVQPVGSPLSLECTVEGTSNPNLYWYRQAAGRGLQLLFYSVGIGQISSEVPQNLSASRPQDRQFILSSKKLLLSDSGFYLCAWMDIYEQYFGPGTRLTVT.

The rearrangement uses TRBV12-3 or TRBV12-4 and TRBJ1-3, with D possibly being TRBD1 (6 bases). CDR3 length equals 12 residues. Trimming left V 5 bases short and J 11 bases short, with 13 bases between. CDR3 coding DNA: TGTGCCAGCAGTGAACAGGGAATTGCCATATATTTT. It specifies CASSEQGIAIYF.

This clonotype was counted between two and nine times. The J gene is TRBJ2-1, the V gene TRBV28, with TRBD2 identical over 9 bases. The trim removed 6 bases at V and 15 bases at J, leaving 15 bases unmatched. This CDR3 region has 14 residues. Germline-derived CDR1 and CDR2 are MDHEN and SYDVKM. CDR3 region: CASRLGSSGSLRFF. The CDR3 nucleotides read TGTGCCAGCAGGTTGGGGAGTAGCGGGAGTTTACGGTTCTTC.